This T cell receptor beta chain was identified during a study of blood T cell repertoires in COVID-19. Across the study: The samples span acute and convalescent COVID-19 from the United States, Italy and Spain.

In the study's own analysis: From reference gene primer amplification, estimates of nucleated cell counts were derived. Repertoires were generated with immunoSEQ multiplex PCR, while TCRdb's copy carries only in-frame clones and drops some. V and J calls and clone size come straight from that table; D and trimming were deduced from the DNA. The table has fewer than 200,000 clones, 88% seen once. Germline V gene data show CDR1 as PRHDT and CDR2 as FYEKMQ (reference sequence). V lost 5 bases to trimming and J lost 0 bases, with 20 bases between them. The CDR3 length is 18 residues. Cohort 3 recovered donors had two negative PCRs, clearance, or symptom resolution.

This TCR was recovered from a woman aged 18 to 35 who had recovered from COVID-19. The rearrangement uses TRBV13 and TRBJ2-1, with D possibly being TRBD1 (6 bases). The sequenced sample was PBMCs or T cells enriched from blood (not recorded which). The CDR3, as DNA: TGTGCCAGCAGCCTTTTCCACCTAGGGGGTGGCTCCTACAATGAGCAGTTCTTC. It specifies CASSLFHLGGGSYNEQFF.